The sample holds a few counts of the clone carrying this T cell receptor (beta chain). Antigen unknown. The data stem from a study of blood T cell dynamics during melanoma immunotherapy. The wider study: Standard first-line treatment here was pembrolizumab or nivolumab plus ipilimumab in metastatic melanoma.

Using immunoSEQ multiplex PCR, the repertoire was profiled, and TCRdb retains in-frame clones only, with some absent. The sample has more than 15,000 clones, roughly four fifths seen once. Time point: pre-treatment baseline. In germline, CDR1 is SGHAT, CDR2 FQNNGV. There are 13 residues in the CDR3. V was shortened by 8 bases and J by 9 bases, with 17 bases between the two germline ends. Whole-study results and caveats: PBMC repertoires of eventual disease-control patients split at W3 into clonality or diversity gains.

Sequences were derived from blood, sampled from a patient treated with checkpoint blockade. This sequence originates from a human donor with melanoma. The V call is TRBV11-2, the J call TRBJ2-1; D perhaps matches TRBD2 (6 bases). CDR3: CASAGGSDGEQFF. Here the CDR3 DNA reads TGTGCCAGCGCCGGGGGTAGCGACGGTGAGCAGTTCTTC.